This T cell receptor (beta chain) derives from a study of cytomegalovirus exposure and HLA in healthy donors. Broader study findings: Sequencing probably produced one cluster of sequence variants that were highly shared. Listed as cytomegalovirus-associated were 150 or so TCR beta chains. In a later analysis, across HLA loci, associated TCR counts were highest for DRB1, lowest for HLA-C.

This PCR relied on a set of 60 Vbeta primers and 13 Jbeta primers. The method was immunoSEQ multiplex PCR; TCRdb's version includes in-frame clones alone and lacks a portion of them. The listing contains about 55,000 clones. The CDR3 extends over 15 amino acids. V lost 4 bases and J lost 4, with 14 bases in between. Germline lookup yields CDR1 SGHVS and CDR2 FQNEAQ. Notes on this clone: Its specificity is not known.

This sequence was found in a man aged 50 to 60 in good health and CMV-seropositive. The source material was PBMCs. The chain combines TRBV7-8 with TRBJ2-1, with a weak D call TRBD2 (6 bases). CDR3 protein: CASSSRDSRYNEQFF. The CDR3 DNA sequence: TGTGCCAGCAGCTCCCGGGACTCCAGATACAATGAGCAGTTCTTC.